The source of this TCR beta chain is a study of T cells in Graves' hyperthyroidism and ophthalmopathy. Study findings and constraints: Using 13 V-J features, a model discriminated ophthalmopathy from stable hyperthyroidism.

Those patients with uncontrolled infection, other autoimmune disease, pregnancy or lactation were excluded. Source material for PBMCs was less than 12 ml fresh peripheral blood. RNA transcripts gave rise to amplified TCR beta CDR3 regions. RT-PCR in the first round (using the HTBI primer set) targeted the TCR CDR3. One entry per CDR3 protein, called by TCRdb with MiXCR from the multiplex PCR reads. Of 500,000 to 750,000 distinct CDR3 sequences listed, 12% to 15% are singletons. Per the germline V gene, CDR1 is SGHVS and CDR2 is FQNEAQ. Trimming stripped 1 base from V and 2 bases from J, with 8 bases between. This CDR3 has 14 amino acids. The sample holds many counts of this clonotype. The antigen is not known.

Sequences were obtained from blood. This rearrangement joins TRBV7-8 to TRBJ1-2; D is unresolved. The TCR was taken from a woman between 18 and 30 years old with Graves' ophthalmopathy. CDR3 region: CASSLGQPNYGYTF. The CDR3, as DNA: TGTGCCAGCAGCTTAGGGCAGCCAAACTATGGCTACACCTTC.